The T cell receptor beta chain under discussion was sequenced for a study of CD8+CD57+ T cells in acquired aplastic anemia. Profiling that covered TCR beta VDJ and CDR3 relied on genomic DNA as its template. TCRdb recomputed calls from the reads with MiXCR, one row per CDR3 protein. This repertoire shows 250,000 to 300,000 distinct CDR3 sequences, around 60% found once; its top ten account for 7.5% to 9%. Germline V CDR1 and CDR2: SGHRS, YFSETQ. With 0 bases removed from V and 1 base from J, the gap between germline ends came to 17 bases. CDR3 length equals 17 residues. This chain joins TRBV5-1 and TRBJ2-7; tentative D call: TRBD2 (7 bases). The sequence came from a human donor with severe aplastic anemia or a healthy control (not recorded which). Sequencing was done on a sample of sorted CD4+, CD8+, or CD8+CD57+ T cells (not recorded which) from PBMCs. CDR3 sequence reads: CASSLGEGGGISYEQYF. The CDR3 bases are TGCGCCAGCAGCTTGGGGGAGGGGGGGGGGATTTCCTACGAGCAGTACTTC.